The following is a T cell receptor (beta chain) sequence with its context. Its antigen is not identified. Donors consisted of healthy bone marrow donors. The sample originates from a study of cytomegalovirus exposure and HLA in healthy donors. Regarding the study as a whole: A few CMV-associated chains were confirmed in vitro to be specific for CMV antigens. Indistinguishable V segments, including TRBV6-2 and TRBV6-3, were excluded.

Germline V gene data show CDR1 as SGHAT and CDR2 as FQNNGV. This CDR3 has 16 amino acids. With 5 bases clipped from V and 5 bases from J, the junction kept 8 bases outside the gene matches. PCR primers comprised 60 Vbeta and 13 Jbeta primers. Repertoires were generated with immunoSEQ multiplex PCR, while TCRdb's copy carries only in-frame clones and drops some. The sample yields 150,000 to 180,000 clones, around 82% seen once. The V and J genes are TRBV11-2 and TRBJ2-1, with 11 bases lining up with TRBD2. This receptor was identified in a woman aged 40 to 50 in good health and CMV-seropositive. Source material: PBMCs. The CDR3 DNA is TGTGCCAGCAGCACAGCACGACTAGCGGGGAACAATGAGCAGTTCTTC. The encoded protein is CASSTARLAGNNEQFF.